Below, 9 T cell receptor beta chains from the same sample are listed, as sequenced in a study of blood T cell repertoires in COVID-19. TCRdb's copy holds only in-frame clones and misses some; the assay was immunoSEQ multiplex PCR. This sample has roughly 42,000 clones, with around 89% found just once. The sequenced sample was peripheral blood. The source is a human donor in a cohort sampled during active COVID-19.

The CDR3 protein is CASRRGRSNEKLFF. The CDR3 DNA follows: TGTGCCAGCAGGCGGGGACGGAGTAATGAAAAACTGTTTTTT. The chain employs TRBV5-8 and TRBJ1-4, with TRBD1 as a possible D gene (5 bases). The CDR3 loop spans 14 amino acids. Per germline, CDR1 SGHTS and CDR2 YDEGEE. Trimming removed 5 bases at V and 4 bases at J, with 12 bases between.

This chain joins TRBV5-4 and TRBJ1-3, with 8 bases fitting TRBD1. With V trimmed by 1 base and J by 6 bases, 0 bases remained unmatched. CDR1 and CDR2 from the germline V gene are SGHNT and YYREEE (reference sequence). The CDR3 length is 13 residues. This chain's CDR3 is CASSLQGANTIYF. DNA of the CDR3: TGTGCCAGCAGCTTGCAGGGGGCAAACACCATATATTTT.

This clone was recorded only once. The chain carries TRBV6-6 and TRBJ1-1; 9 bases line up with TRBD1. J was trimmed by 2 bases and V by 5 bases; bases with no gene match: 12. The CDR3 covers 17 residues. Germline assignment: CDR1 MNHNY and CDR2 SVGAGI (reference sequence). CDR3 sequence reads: CASSPTGTGLRNTEAFF. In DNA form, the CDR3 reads TGTGCCAGCAGTCCCACCGGGACAGGGCTCCGTAACACTGAAGCTTTCTTT.

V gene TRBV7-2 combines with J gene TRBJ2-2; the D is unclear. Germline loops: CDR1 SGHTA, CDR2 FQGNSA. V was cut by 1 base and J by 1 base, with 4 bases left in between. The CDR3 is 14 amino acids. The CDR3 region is CASSLGLNTGELFF. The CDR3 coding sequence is TGTGCCAGCAGCTTAGGACTGAACACCGGGGAGCTGTTTTTT.

Written as DNA, the CDR3 is TGTGCCAGCAGTCCGGGGACTTACGAGCAGTACTTC. As protein: CASSPGTYEQYF. The chain recombines TRBV7-9 with TRBJ2-7; tentatively, D is TRBD2 (6 bases). The CDR3 sequence is 12 residues long. Deletions cut 6 bases from V and 4 bases from J, with 10 bases between. The germline V gene encodes CDR1 SEHNR and CDR2 FQNEAQ (reference sequence).

The CDR3, as DNA: TGTGCCAGCAGTGCGACTAGCGGGAGCTCCTACAATGAGCAGTTCTTC. Its translation is CASSATSGSSYNEQFF. V and J are TRBV25-1 and TRBJ2-1; 12 bases are a match to TRBD2. From germline, CDR1 is MGHDK and CDR2 SYGVNS. CDR3 length: 16 residues. V dropped 4 bases and J dropped 0; count of bases not matched to a gene: 1.

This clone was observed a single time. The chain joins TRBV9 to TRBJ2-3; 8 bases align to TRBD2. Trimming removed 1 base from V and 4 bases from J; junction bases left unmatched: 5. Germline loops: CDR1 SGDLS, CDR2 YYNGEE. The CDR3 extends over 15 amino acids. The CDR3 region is CASSVLPAGADTQYF. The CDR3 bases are TGTGCCAGCAGCGTACTTCCAGCGGGGGCAGATACGCAGTATTTT.

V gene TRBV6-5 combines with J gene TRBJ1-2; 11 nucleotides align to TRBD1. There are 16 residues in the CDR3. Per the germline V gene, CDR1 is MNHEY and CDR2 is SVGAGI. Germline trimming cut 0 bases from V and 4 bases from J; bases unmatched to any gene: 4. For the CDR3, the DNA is TGTGCCAGCAGTTACTCGAGGACAGGGGGCGGCTATGGCTACACCTTC. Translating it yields CASSYSRTGGGYGYTF.

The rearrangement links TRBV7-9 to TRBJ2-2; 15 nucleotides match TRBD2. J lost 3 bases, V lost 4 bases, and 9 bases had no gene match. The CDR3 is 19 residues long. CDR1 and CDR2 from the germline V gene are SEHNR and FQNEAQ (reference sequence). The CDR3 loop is CASSSKWTSGGAYTGELFF. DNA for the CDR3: TGTGCCAGCAGCTCTAAATGGACTAGCGGGGGGGCATACACCGGGGAGCTGTTTTTT.